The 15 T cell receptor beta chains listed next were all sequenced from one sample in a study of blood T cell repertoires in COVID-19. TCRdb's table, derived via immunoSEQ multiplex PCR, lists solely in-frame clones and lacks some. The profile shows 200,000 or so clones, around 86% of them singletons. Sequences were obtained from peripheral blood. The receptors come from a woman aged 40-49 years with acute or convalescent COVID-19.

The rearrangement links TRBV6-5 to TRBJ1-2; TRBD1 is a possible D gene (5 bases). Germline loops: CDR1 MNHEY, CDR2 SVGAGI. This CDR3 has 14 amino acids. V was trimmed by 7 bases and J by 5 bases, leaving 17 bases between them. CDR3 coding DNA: TGTGCCAGCATAGGCGGACAAAAGACTTATGGCTACACCTTC. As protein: CASIGGQKTYGYTF.

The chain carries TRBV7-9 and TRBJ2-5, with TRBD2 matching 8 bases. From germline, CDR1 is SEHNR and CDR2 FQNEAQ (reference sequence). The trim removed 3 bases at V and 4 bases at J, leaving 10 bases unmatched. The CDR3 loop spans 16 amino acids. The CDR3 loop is CASSLRGAHRVETQYF. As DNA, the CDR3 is TGTGCCAGCAGCTTGCGGGGGGCTCACCGCGTAGAGACCCAGTACTTC.

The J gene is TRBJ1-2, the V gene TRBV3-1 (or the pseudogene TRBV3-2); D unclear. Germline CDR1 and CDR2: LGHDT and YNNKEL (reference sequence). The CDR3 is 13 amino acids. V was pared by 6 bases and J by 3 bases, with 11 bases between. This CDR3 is CASRRLSDYGYTF. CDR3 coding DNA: TGTGCCAGCAGAAGACTTAGCGACTATGGCTACACCTTC.

The CDR3, as DNA: TGCGCCAGCGGGAACCGGGGAGCCTCCTACAATGAGCAGTTCTTC. This translates into CASGNRGASYNEQFF. The J gene is TRBJ2-1, the V gene TRBV5-1; the D gene is possibly TRBD2 (5 bases). The CDR3 extends over 15 amino acids. Trimming stripped 7 bases from V and 0 bases from J, with 14 bases between. From germline, CDR1 is SGHRS and CDR2 YFSETQ. Combining the CDR3 with reference TRBV5-1 and TRBJ2-1 gives the whole variable domain KAGVTQTPRYLIKTRGQQVTLSCSPISGHRSVSWYQQTPGQGLQFLFEYFSETQRNKGNFPGRFSGRQFSNSRSEMNVSTLELGDSALYLCASGNRGASYNEQFFGPGTRLTVL.

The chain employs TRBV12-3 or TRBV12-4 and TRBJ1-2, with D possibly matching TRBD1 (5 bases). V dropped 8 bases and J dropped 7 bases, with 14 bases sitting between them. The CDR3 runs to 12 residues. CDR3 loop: CASSWGGVGYTF. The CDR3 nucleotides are TGTGCCAGCTCCTGGGGGGGAGTTGGCTACACCTTC.

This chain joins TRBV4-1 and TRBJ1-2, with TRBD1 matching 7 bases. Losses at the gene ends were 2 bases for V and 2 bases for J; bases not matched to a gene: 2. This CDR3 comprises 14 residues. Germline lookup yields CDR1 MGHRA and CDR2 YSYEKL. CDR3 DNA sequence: TGCGCCAGCAGCCAATCGGACAGGAACTATGGCTACACCTTC. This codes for CASSQSDRNYGYTF.

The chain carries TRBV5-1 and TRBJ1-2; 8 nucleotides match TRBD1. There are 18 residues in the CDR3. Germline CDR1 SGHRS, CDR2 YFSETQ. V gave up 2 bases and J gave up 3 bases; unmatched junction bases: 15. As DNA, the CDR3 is TGCGCCAGCAGCTTCGCATGGACAGGGATCAGTTCGGACTATGGCTACACCTTC. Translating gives CASSFAWTGISSDYGYTF.

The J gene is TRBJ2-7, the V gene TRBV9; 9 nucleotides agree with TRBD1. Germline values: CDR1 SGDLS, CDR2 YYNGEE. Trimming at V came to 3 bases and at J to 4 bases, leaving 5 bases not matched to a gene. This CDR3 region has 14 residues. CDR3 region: CASSAGQGLYEQYF. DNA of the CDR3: TGTGCCAGCAGCGCGGGACAGGGTTTGTACGAGCAGTACTTC.

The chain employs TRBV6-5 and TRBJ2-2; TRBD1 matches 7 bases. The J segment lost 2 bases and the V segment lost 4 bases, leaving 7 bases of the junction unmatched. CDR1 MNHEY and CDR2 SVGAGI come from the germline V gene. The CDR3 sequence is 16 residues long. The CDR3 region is CASSSGTVINTGELFF. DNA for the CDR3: TGTGCCAGCAGTTCCGGGACAGTGATCAACACCGGGGAGCTGTTTTTT.

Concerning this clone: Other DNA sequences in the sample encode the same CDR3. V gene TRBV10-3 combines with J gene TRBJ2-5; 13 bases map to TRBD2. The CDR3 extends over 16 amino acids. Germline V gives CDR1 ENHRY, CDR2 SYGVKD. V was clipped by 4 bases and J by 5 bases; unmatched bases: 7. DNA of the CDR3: TGTGCCATCAGTGCCGGACTAGCGGGAGTTGATGAGACCCAGTACTTC. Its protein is CAISAGLAGVDETQYF.

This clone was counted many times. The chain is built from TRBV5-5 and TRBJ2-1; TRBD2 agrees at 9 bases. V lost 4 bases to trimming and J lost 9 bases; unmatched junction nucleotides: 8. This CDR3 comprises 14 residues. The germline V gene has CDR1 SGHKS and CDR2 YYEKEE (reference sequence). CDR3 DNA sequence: TGTGCCAGCAGCGGTAGCGGGAGTAGAGGTGAGCAGTTCTTC. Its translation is CASSGSGSRGEQFF.

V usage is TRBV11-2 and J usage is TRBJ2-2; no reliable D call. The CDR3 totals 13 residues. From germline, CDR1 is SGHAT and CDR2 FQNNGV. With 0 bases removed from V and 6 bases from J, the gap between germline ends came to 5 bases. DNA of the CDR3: TGTGCCAGCAGCTTAGATACGGCCGGGGAGCTGTTTTTT. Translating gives CASSLDTAGELFF.

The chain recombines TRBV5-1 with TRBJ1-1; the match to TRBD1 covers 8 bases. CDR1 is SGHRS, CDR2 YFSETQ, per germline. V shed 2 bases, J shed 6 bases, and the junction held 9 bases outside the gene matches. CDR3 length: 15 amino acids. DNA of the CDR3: TGCGCCAGCAGCTTTACCAGACAGGGGTTGGCTGAAGCTTTCTTT. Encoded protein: CASSFTRQGLAEAFF.

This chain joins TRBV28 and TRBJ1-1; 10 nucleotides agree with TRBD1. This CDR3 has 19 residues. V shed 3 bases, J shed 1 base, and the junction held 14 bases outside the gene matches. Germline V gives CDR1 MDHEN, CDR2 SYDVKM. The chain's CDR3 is CASSFGSFQDRGKNTEAFF. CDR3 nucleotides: TGTGCCAGCAGTTTTGGGTCCTTCCAGGACAGGGGGAAGAACACTGAAGCTTTCTTT.

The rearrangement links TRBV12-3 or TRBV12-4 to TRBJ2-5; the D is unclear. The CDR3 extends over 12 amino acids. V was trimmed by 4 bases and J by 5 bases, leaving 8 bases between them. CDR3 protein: CASSWFEETQYF. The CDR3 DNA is TGTGCCAGCAGTTGGTTCGAGGAGACCCAGTACTTC.